The 2 T cell receptor beta chains presented below share a single source sample, sequenced in a study of CD8+CD57+ T cells in acquired aplastic anemia. Both TCR beta VDJ combination and CDR3 sequence profiling were carried out. Genomic DNA was the template for this profiling. TCRdb processed the reads anew with MiXCR; each CDR3 protein has one entry. The sample yields 35,000 to 45,000 distinct CDR3 sequences, around 80% seen once. The specimen sequenced was sorted CD4+, CD8+, or CD8+CD57+ T cells (not recorded which) from PBMCs. The source of these receptors is a human donor in good health, serving as a control.

V usage is TRBV28 and J usage is TRBJ2-5; a weak D match, TRBD1 (6 bases). The germline CDR1 and CDR2 sequences are MDHEN and SYDVKM. CDR3 length equals 13 residues. V shed 6 bases and J shed 1 base, with 9 bases lying between them. CDR3 DNA sequence: TGTGCCAGCAGAGACAGGTTCCAAGAGACCCAGTACTTC. Translating it yields CASRDRFQETQYF.

V is TRBV19 and J is TRBJ2-5; no firm D call. Germline assignment: CDR1 LNHDA and CDR2 SQIVND (reference sequence). The CDR3 covers 13 residues. V was cut by 8 bases and J by 0 bases, with 10 bases left in between. For the CDR3, the DNA is TGTGCCAGTGGCCGGGCGTACCAAGAGACCCAGTACTTC. This sequence encodes CASGRAYQETQYF. Based on the CDR3 plus reference TRBV19 and TRBJ2-5, the full variable domain is DGGITQSPKYLFRKEGQNVTLSCEQNLNHDAMYWYRQDPGQGLRLIYYSQIVNDFQKGDIAEGYSVSREKKESFPLTVTSAQKNPTAFYLCASGRAYQETQYFGPGTRLLVL.